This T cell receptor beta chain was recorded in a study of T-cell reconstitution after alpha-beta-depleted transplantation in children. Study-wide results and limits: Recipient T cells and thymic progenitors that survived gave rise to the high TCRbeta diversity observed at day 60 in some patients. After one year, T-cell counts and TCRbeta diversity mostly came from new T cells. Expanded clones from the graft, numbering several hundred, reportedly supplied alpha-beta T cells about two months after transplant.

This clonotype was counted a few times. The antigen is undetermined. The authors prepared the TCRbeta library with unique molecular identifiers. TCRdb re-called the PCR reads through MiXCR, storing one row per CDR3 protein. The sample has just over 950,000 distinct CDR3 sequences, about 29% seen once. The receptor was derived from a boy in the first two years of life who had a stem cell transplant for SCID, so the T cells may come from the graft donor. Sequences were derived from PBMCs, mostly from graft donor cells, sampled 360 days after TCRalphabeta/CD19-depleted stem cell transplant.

CDR3 in DNA: TGTGCCAGCAGTTTATTCGGAGGGGACGACGAGCAGTACTTC. Translating gives CASSLFGGDDEQYF. V gene TRBV12-3 or TRBV12-4 combines with J gene TRBJ2-7; possible D gene TRBD2, 6 bases. V lost 2 bases, J lost 5 bases, and 13 bases lay in between. The CDR3 loop spans 14 amino acids.